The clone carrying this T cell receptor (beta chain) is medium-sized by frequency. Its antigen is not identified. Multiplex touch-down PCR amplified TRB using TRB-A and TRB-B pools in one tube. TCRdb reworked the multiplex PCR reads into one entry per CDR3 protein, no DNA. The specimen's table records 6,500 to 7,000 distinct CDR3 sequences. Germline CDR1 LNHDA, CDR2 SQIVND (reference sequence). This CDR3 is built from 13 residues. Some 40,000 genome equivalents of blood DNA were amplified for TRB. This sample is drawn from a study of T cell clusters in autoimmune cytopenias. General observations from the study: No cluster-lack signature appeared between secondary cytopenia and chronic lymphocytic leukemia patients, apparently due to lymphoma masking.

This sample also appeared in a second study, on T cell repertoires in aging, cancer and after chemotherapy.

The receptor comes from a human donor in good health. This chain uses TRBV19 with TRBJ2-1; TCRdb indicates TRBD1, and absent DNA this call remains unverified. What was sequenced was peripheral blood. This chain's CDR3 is CASRLDGGSEQFF.